The next 21 T cell receptor beta chains were all read from a single sample in a study of T cell responses to AZD1222 COVID-19 vaccine. The protocol was immunoSEQ multiplex PCR, while the TCRdb copy is restricted to in-frame clones and leaves out a portion. The table includes more than 90,000 clones, 70% to 90% detected once. Sequences were derived from peripheral blood, sampled 28 days after the second AZD1222 dose. These receptors were obtained from an adult who received the AZD1222 COVID-19 vaccine.

This sequence joins TRBV19 and TRBJ2-7; 8 bases line up with TRBD2. V gave up 1 base and J gave up 0 bases; unmatched junction bases: 5. The germline CDR1 and CDR2 sequences are LNHDA and SQIVND (reference sequence). The CDR3 length is 16 residues. The DNA of the CDR3 is TGTGCCAGTAGTATAGGAGCGGGAGCATCCTCCTACGAGCAGTACTTC. Translation gives CASSIGAGASSYEQYF.

This rearrangement joins TRBV19 to TRBJ2-1; D remains ambiguous. The V gene's germline CDR1 is LNHDA and CDR2 SQIVND (reference sequence). The CDR3 is 13 residues long. Trimming removed 8 bases at V and 4 bases at J, with 12 bases between. CDR3 coding DNA: TGTGCCAGTGGGTTAGGCGGATACAATGAGCAGTTCTTC. This codes for CASGLGGYNEQFF.

The genes are TRBV6-5 and TRBJ1-6; 7 bases are a match to TRBD1. Germline CDR1 and CDR2: MNHEY and SVGAGI. This CDR3 contains 13 residues. J was trimmed by 8 bases and V by 6 bases; bases with no gene match: 4. CDR3 DNA: TGTGCCAGCAGACAGGGGACGGATTCACCCCTCCACTTT. Amino acid sequence: CASRQGTDSPLHF.

V is TRBV5-1 and J is TRBJ1-4, with 8 bases identical to TRBD1. The CDR3 contains 15 residues. The J segment lost 1 base and the V segment lost 4 bases, leaving 3 bases of the junction unmatched. Germline CDR1 reads SGHRS; CDR2 reads YFSETQ. The CDR3 nucleotides are TGCGCCAGCAGCGACGACAGGGGAACTAATGAAAAACTGTTTTTT. It yields the protein CASSDDRGTNEKLFF. The variable domain in full, completed from reference TRBV5-1 and TRBJ1-4, reads KAGVTQTPRYLIKTRGQQVTLSCSPISGHRSVSWYQQTPGQGLQFLFEYFSETQRNKGNFPGRFSGRQFSNSRSEMNVSTLELGDSALYLCASSDDRGTNEKLFFGSGTQLSVL.

The chain couples TRBV6-2 or TRBV6-3 to TRBJ2-3; the match to TRBD1 covers 7 bases. The CDR3 runs to 18 residues. Per the germline V gene, CDR1 is MNHEY and CDR2 is SVGEGT. The ends lost 4 bases at V and 1 base at J; junction bases unmatched: 14. The CDR3 DNA is TGTGCCAGCAGTTCAACAGGGGCGCTCAGAAGCGGCACAGATACGCAGTATTTT. Residues: CASSSTGALRSGTDTQYF.

With respect to this clone: This sample includes further DNA sequences coding for the same CDR3. V usage is TRBV5-1 and J usage is TRBJ1-3; D gene uncertain. Germline V lookup: CDR1 SGHRS, CDR2 YFSETQ. The CDR3 covers 14 residues. The V end was cut by 0 bases, the J end by 4 bases, with 8 bases between. CDR3 residues: CASSLGTQGNTIYF. The CDR3 DNA reads TGCGCCAGCAGCTTGGGTACTCAGGGAAACACCATATATTTT. Looking up the rest from reference TRBV5-1 and TRBJ1-3 gives the full variable domain: KAGVTQTPRYLIKTRGQQVTLSCSPISGHRSVSWYQQTPGQGLQFLFEYFSETQRNKGNFPGRFSGRQFSNSRSEMNVSTLELGDSALYLCASSLGTQGNTIYFGEGSWLTVV.

The CDR3 DNA is TGTGCCAGCAGTTCCCGGACTAGCCGGCGGGAGCAGTACTTC. It yields the protein CASSSRTSRREQYF. The rearrangement links TRBV27 to TRBJ2-7; 8 positions agree with TRBD2. V was pared by 4 bases and J by 7 bases, with 9 bases of the junction left unmatched. Germline CDR1 is MNHEY and CDR2 is SMNVEV (reference sequence). The CDR3 has 14 amino acids.

In its sample, this clone was seen a few times. The gene calls are TRBV5-4 and TRBJ1-2; unclear D gene. The CDR3 loop spans 13 amino acids. V shed 4 bases and J shed 2 bases, with 9 bases lying between them. The germline V gene has CDR1 SGHNT and CDR2 YYREEE (reference sequence). The CDR3 nucleotides are TGTGCCAGCAGCCAGACGGAAAACTATGGCTACACCTTC. Amino acid sequence: CASSQTENYGYTF.

The gene calls are TRBV2 and TRBJ1-2; no clear D gene. V was pared by 4 bases and J by 4 bases, with 10 bases between. This CDR3 is built from 13 residues. The germline V gene has CDR1 SNHLY and CDR2 FYNNEI. The DNA for the CDR3 is TGTGCCAGCAGTGGGTTCGGAAGCTATGGCTACACCTTC. This sequence encodes CASSGFGSYGYTF.

The rearrangement joins TRBV30 to TRBJ2-1; TRBD1 or TRBD2 may be the D gene (5 bases each). Trimming pared 5 bases from V and 0 bases from J, leaving 11 bases between. Germline V gene sequence: CDR1 GTSNPN, CDR2 SVGIG (reference sequence). There are 14 residues in the CDR3. In DNA form, the CDR3 reads TGTGCCTGGTTAGGTGGGGGCTCCTACAATGAGCAGTTCTTC. Amino acids: CAWLGGGSYNEQFF.

This sequence joins TRBV21-1 and TRBJ1-5; the table's D gene call, TRBD1, was not cross checked with the DNA. TRBV21-1 is deemed a pseudogene. This CDR3 region has 18 residues. The CDR3 DNA follows: TGTGCCAGCAGCAATCGGGCCGGGACAGGGGGGAGCAATCAGCCCCAGCATTTT. Translated: CASSNRAGTGGSNQPQHF.

This chain links TRBV5-1 with TRBJ1-1; a possible D gene is TRBD1 (5 bases). The germline V gene has CDR1 SGHRS and CDR2 YFSETQ. Trimming removed 0 bases at V and 4 bases at J, with 10 bases between. The CDR3 extends over 14 amino acids. DNA for the CDR3: TGCGCCAGCAGCTTGGCAGGGTTGGCCACTGAAGCTTTCTTT. Residues: CASSLAGLATEAFF.

The rearrangement joins TRBV28 to TRBJ1-3, with D possibly TRBD1 on 5 matching bases. The CDR3 runs to 16 residues. Germline CDR1 is MDHEN and CDR2 is SYDVKM. Deletions cut 2 bases from V and 1 base from J, with 12 bases between. The CDR3 sequence: CASSLRQGSSGNTIYF. The CDR3 bases are TGTGCCAGCAGTTTAAGGCAGGGATCGTCTGGAAACACCATATATTTT.

The chain has TRBV3-1 (or the pseudogene TRBV3-2) and TRBJ1-2; D call uncertain. Trimming removed 1 base at V and 4 bases at J, with 10 bases between. Germline values: CDR1 LGHDT, CDR2 YNNKEL (reference sequence). The CDR3 is made up of 14 amino acids. CDR3 nucleotide sequence: TGTGCCAGCAGCCAAGTCGGGGTTGGCTATGGCTACACCTTC. Protein sequence: CASSQVGVGYGYTF.

The chain has TRBV7-2 and TRBJ1-1; D remains ambiguous. Germline lookup yields CDR1 SGHTA and CDR2 FQGNSA. The length of the CDR3 is 14 residues. V was shortened by 1 base and J by 0 bases, with 6 bases between the two germline ends. This chain's CDR3 is CASSLVGMNTEAFF. The CDR3 nucleotides are TGTGCCAGCAGCTTAGTAGGTATGAACACTGAAGCTTTCTTT.

V gene TRBV9 combines with J gene TRBJ1-2, with 7 bases aligning to TRBD1. The germline V gene encodes CDR1 SGDLS and CDR2 YYNGEE. The CDR3 runs 14 residues. Trimming removed 0 bases from V and 6 bases from J; junction bases left unmatched: 5. CDR3 protein: CASSVGEGQNGYTF. Here the CDR3 DNA reads TGTGCCAGCAGCGTAGGAGAGGGACAGAATGGCTACACCTTC.

In DNA form, the CDR3 reads TGTGCCAGCAGCTTAGCGTCGGGCGGGGGGGCAGAAGAGCAGTACTTC. The encoded protein is CASSLASGGGAEEQYF. The chain links TRBV7-2 to TRBJ2-7; 9 nucleotides agree with TRBD2. CDR1 SGHTA and CDR2 FQGNSA come from the germline V gene. The CDR3 has 16 amino acids. The V segment lost 0 bases and the J segment 7 bases; nucleotides outside the gene matches: 10.

The chain links TRBV11-2 to TRBJ1-4, with TRBD1 identical over 9 bases. Losses at the gene ends were 3 bases for V and 7 bases for J; bases not matched to a gene: 6. The CDR3 sequence is 15 residues long. CDR1 is SGHAT, CDR2 FQNNGV, per germline. The CDR3 loop is CASSFGQGQREKLFF. CDR3 coding DNA: TGTGCCAGCAGCTTCGGACAGGGGCAACGTGAAAAACTGTTTTTT. Full variable domain (remainder filled in from reference TRBV11-2 and TRBJ1-4): EAGVAQSPRYKIIEKRQSVAFWCNPISGHATLYWYQQILGQGPKLLIQFQNNGVVDDSQLPKDRFSAERLKGVDSTLKIQPAKLEDSAVYLCASSFGQGQREKLFFGSGTQLSVL.

The genes are TRBV10-2 and TRBJ2-7, with 8 bases matching TRBD2. The CDR3 extends over 14 amino acids. With 6 bases clipped from V and 4 bases from J, the junction kept 8 bases outside the gene matches. CDR1 and CDR2 (germline): WSHSY, SAAADI. The CDR3 protein is CASRPGLGGYEQYF. In DNA form, the CDR3 reads TGCGCCAGCAGACCGGGACTAGGGGGGTACGAGCAGTACTTC.

The V gene is TRBV19, the J gene TRBJ2-5; TRBD1 or TRBD2 may be the D gene (5 bases each). Trimming shortened V by 0 bases and J by 1 base, and 12 bases separated the two germline ends. Germline CDR1 is LNHDA and CDR2 is SQIVND (reference sequence). The CDR3 loop spans 16 amino acids. The CDR3 nucleotides are TGTGCCAGTAGTATAGAACCAACCGGGACCCAAGAGACCCAGTACTTC. As protein: CASSIEPTGTQETQYF.

The rearrangement joins TRBV4-3 to TRBJ2-6; 10 nucleotides line up with TRBD1. The CDR3 spans 16 residues. CDR1 is LGHNA, CDR2 YSLEER, per germline. The V gene end was trimmed by 4 bases and the J gene end by 1 base; junction bases not matched to a gene: 1. The CDR3 sequence: CASSPGQGSGANVLTF. CDR3 nucleotide sequence: TGCGCCAGCAGCCCGGGACAGGGGTCTGGGGCCAACGTCCTGACTTTC.